This T cell receptor beta chain was recovered during a study of cytomegalovirus exposure and HLA in healthy donors. Losses at the gene ends were 3 bases for V and 7 bases for J; bases not matched to a gene: 22. The CDR3 is made up of 19 amino acids. Germline V lookup: CDR1 MNHEY, CDR2 SMNVEV (reference sequence). A multiplex PCR was run with 60 Vbeta primers and 13 Jbeta primers. Libraries were prepared by immunoSEQ multiplex PCR; TCRdb keeps only in-frame clonotypes and omits some of them. Here the sample spans some 190,000 clones, roughly 75% being singletons. The genes are TRBV27 and TRBJ1-1, with TRBD1 matching 8 bases. This TCR was sampled from a man aged 25-40 years in good health and CMV-seropositive. The sample consisted of PBMCs. The CDR3 here is CASSFGIGQGKGKAVEAFF. For the CDR3, the DNA is TGTGCCAGCAGTTTCGGAATCGGACAGGGCAAAGGAAAGGCCGTTGAAGCTTTCTTT.